This TCR beta chain was identified during a study of T-cell memory formation after mild COVID-19. Looking at the study overall: Among the donors, TCR clusters were largely specific to each donor.

In the case of this clonotype: Its antigen is not identified.

Study conclusions and caveats: Contracting clones localized mainly to CM and EM when CD4+ and mainly to EMRA when CD8+.

Each CDR3 protein gets one entry after TCRdb re-called the 5' RACE reads with MiXCR. Among roughly 500,000 distinct CDR3 sequences listed, roughly 22% were seen once. CDR1 and CDR2 (germline): SQVTM, ANQGSEA. J lost 4 bases, V lost 6 bases, and 6 bases had no gene match. CDR3 length equals 15 residues. The source is an adult woman who had mild COVID-19 (a few samples of this study predate the infection). Cell type and time point are not known. V gene TRBV29-1 combines with J gene TRBJ2-3, with 14 bases matching TRBD2. The sample comprised PBMCs or a T cell subset sorted from them (not recorded which). CDR3 protein: CSVPTSGGAPDTQYF. The CDR3 bases are TGCAGCGTCCCGACTAGCGGGGGGGCCCCAGATACGCAGTATTTT.